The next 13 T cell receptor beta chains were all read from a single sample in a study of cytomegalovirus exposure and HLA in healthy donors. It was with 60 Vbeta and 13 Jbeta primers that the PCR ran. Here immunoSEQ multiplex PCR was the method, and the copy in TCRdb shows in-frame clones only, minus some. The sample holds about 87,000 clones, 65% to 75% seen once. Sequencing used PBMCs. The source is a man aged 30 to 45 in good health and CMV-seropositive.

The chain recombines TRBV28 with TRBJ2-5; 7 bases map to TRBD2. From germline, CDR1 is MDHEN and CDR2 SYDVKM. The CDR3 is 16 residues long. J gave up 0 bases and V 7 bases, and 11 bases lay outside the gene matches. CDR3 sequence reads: CASTGGSGANQETQYF. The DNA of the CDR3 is TGTGCCAGCACGGGCGGGAGTGGGGCCAACCAAGAGACCCAGTACTTC.

CDR3 nucleotide sequence: TGCGCCAGCAGCCAAGGGGAGGGAAGTGAAAAACTGTTTTTT. It codes for CASSQGEGSEKLFF. The J gene is TRBJ1-4, the V gene TRBV4-3; D is ambiguous. V was cut by 1 base and J by 7 bases, with 10 bases left in between. This CDR3 region has 14 residues. Germline CDR1 LGHNA, CDR2 YSLEER.

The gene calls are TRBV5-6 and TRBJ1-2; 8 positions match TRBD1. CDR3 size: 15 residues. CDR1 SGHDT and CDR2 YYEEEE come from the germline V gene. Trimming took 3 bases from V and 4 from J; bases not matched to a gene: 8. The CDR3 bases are TGTGCCAGCAGCTCAAGAACCACAGGGGGCTATGGCTACACCTTC. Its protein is CASSSRTTGGYGYTF.

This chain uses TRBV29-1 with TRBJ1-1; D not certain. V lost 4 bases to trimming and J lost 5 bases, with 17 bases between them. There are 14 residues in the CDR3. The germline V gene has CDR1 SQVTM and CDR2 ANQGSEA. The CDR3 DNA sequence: TGCAGCGTTGCCCAGTCGGGAGCTGCAACTGAAGCTTTCTTT. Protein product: CSVAQSGAATEAFF.

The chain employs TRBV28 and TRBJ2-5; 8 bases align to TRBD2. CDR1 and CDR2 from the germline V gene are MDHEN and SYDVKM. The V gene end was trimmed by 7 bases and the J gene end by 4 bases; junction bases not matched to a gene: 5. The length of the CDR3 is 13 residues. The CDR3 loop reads CASTLGGGETQYF. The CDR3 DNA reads TGTGCCAGCACCCTCGGGGGGGGAGAGACCCAGTACTTC. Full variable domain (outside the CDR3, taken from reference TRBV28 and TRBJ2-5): DVKVTQSSRYLVKRTGEKVFLECVQDMDHENMFWYRQDPGLGLRLIYFSYDVKMKEKGDIPEGYSVSREKKERFSLILESASTNQTSMYLCASTLGGGETQYFGPGTRLLVL.

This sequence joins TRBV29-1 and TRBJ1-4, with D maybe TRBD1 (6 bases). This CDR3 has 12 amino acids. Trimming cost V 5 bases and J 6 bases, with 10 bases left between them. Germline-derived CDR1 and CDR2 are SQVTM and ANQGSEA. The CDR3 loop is CSVWAGDEKLFF. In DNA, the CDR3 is TGCAGCGTTTGGGCAGGGGATGAAAAACTGTTTTTT.

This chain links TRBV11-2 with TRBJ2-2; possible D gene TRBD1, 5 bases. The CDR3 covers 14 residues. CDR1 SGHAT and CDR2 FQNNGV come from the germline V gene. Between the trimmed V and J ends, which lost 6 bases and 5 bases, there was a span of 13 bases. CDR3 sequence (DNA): TGTGCCAGCAGTTCCCGACAGTGTACCGGGGAGCTGTTTTTT. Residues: CASSSRQCTGELFF.

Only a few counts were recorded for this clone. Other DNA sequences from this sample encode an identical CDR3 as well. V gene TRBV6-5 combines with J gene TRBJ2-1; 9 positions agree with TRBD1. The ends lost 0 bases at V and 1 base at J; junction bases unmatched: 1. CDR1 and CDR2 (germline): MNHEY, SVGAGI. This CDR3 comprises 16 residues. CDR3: CASSYSGTGSYNEQFF. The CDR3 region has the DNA TGTGCCAGCAGTTACTCGGGGACAGGGTCCTACAATGAGCAGTTCTTC.

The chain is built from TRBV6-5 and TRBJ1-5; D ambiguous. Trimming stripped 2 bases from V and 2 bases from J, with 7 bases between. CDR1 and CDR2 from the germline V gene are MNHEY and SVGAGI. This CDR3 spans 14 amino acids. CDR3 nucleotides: TGTGCCAGCAGTTACGGCATGGGCAATCAGCCCCAGCATTTT. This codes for CASSYGMGNQPQHF.

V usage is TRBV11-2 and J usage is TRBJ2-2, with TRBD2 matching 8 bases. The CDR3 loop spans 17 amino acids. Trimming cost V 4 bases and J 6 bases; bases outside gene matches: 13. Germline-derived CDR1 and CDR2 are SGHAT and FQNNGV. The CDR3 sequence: CASSSTGLVGGAGELFF. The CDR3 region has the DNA TGTGCCAGCAGCTCCACGGGACTAGTTGGGGGCGCCGGGGAGCTGTTTTTT.

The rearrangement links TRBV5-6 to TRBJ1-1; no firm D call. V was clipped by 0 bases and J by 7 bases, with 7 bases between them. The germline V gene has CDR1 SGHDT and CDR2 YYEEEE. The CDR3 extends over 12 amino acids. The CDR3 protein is CASSLDRNEAFF. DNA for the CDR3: TGTGCCAGCAGCTTGGACAGAAATGAAGCTTTCTTT. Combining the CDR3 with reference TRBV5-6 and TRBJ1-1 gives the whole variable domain DAGVTQSPTHLIKTRGQQVTLRCSPKSGHDTVSWYQQALGQGPQFIFQYYEEEERQRGNFPDRFSGHQFPNYSSELNVNALLLGDSALYLCASSLDRNEAFFGQGTRLTVV.

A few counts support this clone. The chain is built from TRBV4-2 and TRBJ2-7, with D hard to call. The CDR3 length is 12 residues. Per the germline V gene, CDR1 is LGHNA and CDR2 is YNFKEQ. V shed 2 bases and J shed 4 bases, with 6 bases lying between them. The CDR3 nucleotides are TGTGCCAGCAGCCAAAACCGGTACGAGCAGTACTTC. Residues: CASSQNRYEQYF.

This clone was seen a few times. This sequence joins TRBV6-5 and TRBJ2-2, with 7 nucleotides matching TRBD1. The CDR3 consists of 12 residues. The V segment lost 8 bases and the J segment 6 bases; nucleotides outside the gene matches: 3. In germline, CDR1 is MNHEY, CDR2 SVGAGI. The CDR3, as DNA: TGTGCCAGCGGAAGGGGGCCCGGGGAGCTGTTTTTT. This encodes CASGRGPGELFF.